A single T cell receptor (beta chain) is shown here with its context. Germline V gene lookup returns CDR1 MDHEN and CDR2 SYDVKM. The CDR3 spans 12 residues. Trimming removed 6 bases from V and 4 bases from J, with 9 bases in between. Libraries were prepared by immunoSEQ multiplex PCR; TCRdb keeps only in-frame clonotypes and omits some of them. The sample shows fewer than 25,000 clones, 90% of them seen only once. This entry is derived from a study of blood T cell repertoires in COVID-19. The sequenced material came from peripheral blood. The sequence derives from a man in his 70s with acute or convalescent COVID-19. The chain uses TRBV28 and TRBJ1-2, with D unresolved. The CDR3 DNA sequence: TGTGCCAGCAGAAAACTACTCTATGGCTACACCTTC. Encoded protein: CASRKLLYGYTF.